This T cell receptor (beta chain) emerged from a study of radiotherapy plus CTLA-4 blockade in lung cancer. Study-level information: Of the patients, about 20% showed objective responses and about 30% attained disease control.

V lost 3 bases to trimming and J lost 6 bases, with 6 bases between them. The CDR3 covers 11 residues. Per germline, CDR1 MNHEY and CDR2 SMNVEV (reference sequence). Findings and caveats of the study: Early blood T cell clone dynamics, with interferon-beta, were reported to best predict response. Blood TCR clones of tumor origin expanded after radiotherapy plus ipilimumab.

This clone has only a few counts. Its antigen is not identified. Sequencing used immunoSEQ multiplex PCR; TCRdb keeps in-frame clones, though not all of them. The sample shows roughly 110,000 clones, approximately 81% of them seen only once. With ipilimumab providing CTLA-4 blockade, focal radiation was administered to patients who had chemo-refractory metastatic non-small-cell lung cancer. The gene calls are TRBV27 and TRBJ2-7; D ambiguous. The sequences come from peripheral blood, collected from a patient treated with radiotherapy plus ipilimumab. This TCR was recovered from a human donor with non-small cell lung cancer that progressed on radiotherapy plus ipilimumab. Some clones in this sample may be carry-over from other donors' samples. CDR3 coding DNA: TGTGCCAGCAGTTTCCCCCTCGAGCAGTACTTC. Its translation: CASSFPLEQYF.